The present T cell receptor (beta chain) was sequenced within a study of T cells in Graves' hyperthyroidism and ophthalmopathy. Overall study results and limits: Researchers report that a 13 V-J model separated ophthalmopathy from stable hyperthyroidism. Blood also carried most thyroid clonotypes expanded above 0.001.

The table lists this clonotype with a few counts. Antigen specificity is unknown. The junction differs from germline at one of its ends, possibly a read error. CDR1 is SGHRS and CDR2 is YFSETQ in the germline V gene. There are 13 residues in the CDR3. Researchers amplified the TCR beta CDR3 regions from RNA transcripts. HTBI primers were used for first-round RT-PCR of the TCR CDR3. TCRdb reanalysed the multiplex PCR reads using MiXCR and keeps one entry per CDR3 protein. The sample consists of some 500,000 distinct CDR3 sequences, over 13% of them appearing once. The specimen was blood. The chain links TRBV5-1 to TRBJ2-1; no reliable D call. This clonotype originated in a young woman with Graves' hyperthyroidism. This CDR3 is CASSSQNMYEQFF. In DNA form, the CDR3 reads TGTGCCAGCAGCTCCCAAAATATGTATGAGCAGTTCTTC.